The clone carrying this T cell receptor (beta chain) was seen once. Germline CDR1 reads SGHTA; CDR2 reads FQGTGA. V was clipped by 5 bases and J by 5 bases, with 13 bases between them. The CDR3 loop spans 14 amino acids. This entry comes from a study of blood T cell repertoires in COVID-19. Study context: Sites across the United States, Italy and Spain contributed samples from acute and convalescent COVID-19. The cDNA or gDNA used as material had been derived from T cells, B-cell-depleted T cells, or PBMCs.

Per the original data handling: By means of reference gene primer amplification, nucleated cell counts were estimated. Assay used: immunoSEQ multiplex PCR; TCRdb lists only in-frame clones, some missing. V and J calls and clone size follow that table, whereas D and trimming were derived from the DNA. The sample records about 120,000 clones, around 85% being singletons. V is TRBV7-3 and J is TRBJ2-1, with D unclear. This TCR was sampled from a human donor in a cohort sampled during active COVID-19. What was sequenced was peripheral blood. The DNA for the CDR3 is TGTGCCAGCAGCCCCGCGACTCATAACAATGAGCAGTTCTTC. Residues: CASSPATHNNEQFF.